These 6 T cell receptor delta chains came from one sample sequenced in a study of DNA immune sequencing with unique molecular identifiers. Genomic DNA underwent 32-plex PCR targeting all 8 TRDV and 4 TRDJ genes. Adapter PCR followed 3 to 4 barcoding PCR cycles that attached a 12-nucleotide UMI. TCRdb applied CATT to the multiplex PCR reads for clone calling. The table includes about 5,200 delta-chain clones, roughly 11% detected once. Material for sequencing was gamma-delta T cells enriched from blood buffy coat, or unenriched PBMCs (not recorded which). These receptors were collected from a human donor in good health.

Note on this clone: TCRdb shows a much larger clone's protein in place of this DNA's translation, and the two differ at residue 5, likely through a read error; the protein shown is translated from the DNA. The chain links TRDV2 to TRDJ1; D is perhaps TRDD3 (6 bases). This CDR3 is 17 amino acids long. V lost 3 bases, J lost 0 bases, and 19 bases lay in between. The germline gives CDR1 GEAIGNYY, CDR2 EKD. CDR3 in DNA: TGTGCCTGTGACCCCCTTGGGGATCCTGTAGACACCGATAAACTCATCTTT. It encodes CACDPLGDPVDTDKLIF.

As to this clone: A far larger clone is just one base off, so this is likely a read error. The same CDR3 also results from other DNA sequences found in this sample. This sequence joins TRDV2 and TRDJ1; 8 positions agree with TRDD2. Trimming at V came to 1 base and at J to 4 bases, leaving 13 bases not matched to a gene. CDR1 and CDR2 from the germline V gene are GEAIGNYY and EKD. This CDR3 is built from 17 residues. CDR3 nucleotide sequence: TGTGCCTGTGACACTATAGCTTCCTACGCGGGTCTCGATAAACTCATCTTT. Residues: CACDTIASYAGLDKLIF.

This clone was seen a handful of times. The CDR3 sequence: CAYRSAPSYAPLLGGPWYTDKLIF. The CDR3, as DNA: TGTGCTTATAGGAGCGCCCCTTCCTACGCCCCCTTACTGGGGGGCCCCTGGTACACCGATAAACTCATCTTT. The V and J genes are TRAV38-2/DV8 and TRDJ1; the D gene is possibly TRDD2 (9 bases). V was cut by 0 bases and J by 0 bases, with 36 bases left in between. Per germline, CDR1 TSESDYY and CDR2 QEAYKQQN. This CDR3 comprises 24 residues.

As for this clone: This may be a read error: a much more frequent sequence differs by one nucleotide. The rearrangement uses TRDV2 and TRDJ1; TRDD3 matches at 7 bases. CDR1 and CDR2 (germline): GEAIGNYY, EKD. The V and J ends lost 1 base and 3 bases, in that order; junction bases with no gene match: 22. This CDR3 is 20 amino acids long. The CDR3 coding sequence is TGTGCCTGTGACACTGTACTGGGGCCCTCAGCCCAAGGTACCGCCGATAAACTCATCTTT. It translates to CACDTVLGPSAQGTADKLIF.

Details on this clone: TCRdb's entry gives the protein of a much larger clone, which mismatches this DNA's translation at residue 8, likely from a read error; the protein reported here is translated from the DNA. The identical CDR3 is also encoded by other nucleotide sequences in the sample. The rearrangement joins TRDV2 to TRDJ1, with TRDD3 matching 9 bases. V shed 5 bases, J shed 4 bases, and the junction held 10 bases outside the gene matches. Germline lookup yields CDR1 GEAIGNYY and CDR2 EKD. CDR3 length equals 15 residues. CDR3 nucleotide sequence: TGTGCCTGTGCCCAACTGGGGGAGAGGGACGATAAACTCATCTTT. It specifies CACAQLGERDDKLIF.

Concerning this clone itself: The protein recorded in TCRdb matches a much larger clone and deviates from this DNA's translation at residue 11, suggesting a read error; the protein here is obtained by translating the DNA. The chain uses TRDV3 and TRDJ1, with TRDD3 as a possible D gene (6 bases). This CDR3 has 13 residues. Germline CDR1 and CDR2: TVYSNPD and GDNSRS (reference sequence). Trimming took 5 bases from V and 12 from J, leaving 25 bases between them. For the CDR3, the DNA is TGTGCCCCCGGGGTATCTCTGGGGACAAAAATCATCTTT. Translation gives CAPGVSLGTKIIF.